This T cell receptor (beta chain) stems from a study of OX40 agonist ivuxolimab in advanced cancers. Study details: Patients assigned to dose escalation were diagnosed with hepatocellular carcinoma, melanoma, renal cell or head and neck cancer. Prior therapy, whether anti-PD-1, anti-PD-L1 or anti-CTLA-4, was allowed, and about 39% had some.

Deletions cut 2 bases from V and 10 bases from J, with 15 bases between. This CDR3 is 15 amino acids long. Per the germline V gene, CDR1 is LNHDA and CDR2 is SQIVND (reference sequence). For this clone: Its specificity is not known.

Peripheral blood came from all dose cohorts at three timepoints. Here immunoSEQ multiplex PCR was the method, and the copy in TCRdb shows in-frame clones only, minus some. The sample lists about 83,000 clones, approximately 90% occurring once. Regarding the study as a whole: The study did not work out the antigen specificity of the expanded peripheral T cells.

Sequenced here: CD4+ or CD8+ T cells sorted from blood, sampled in a trial of the OX40 agonist ivuxolimab. The chain couples TRBV19 to TRBJ1-6; D is ambiguous. This TCR came from an adult with an advanced solid tumor such as melanoma, head and neck, liver or kidney cancer. The CDR3 here is CASSIIKGFESPLHF. CDR3 in DNA: TGTGCCAGTAGTATAATCAAAGGGTTCGAGTCACCCCTCCACTTT.